The clone carrying this TCR beta chain was counted between two and nine times. The germline V and J ends were trimmed by 7 bases and 7 bases, with 10 bases remaining between them. This CDR3 spans 12 amino acids. Germline lookup yields CDR1 SNHLY and CDR2 FYNNEI. The sample comes from a study of blood T cell repertoires in COVID-19. Using immunoSEQ multiplex PCR, the repertoire was profiled, and TCRdb retains in-frame clones only, with some absent. The sample shows 220,000 or so clones, approximately 90% of them seen only once. Sequenced input: PBMCs or T cells enriched from blood (not recorded which). The chain carries TRBV2 and TRBJ2-2; D gene ambiguous. The TCR sequence derives from a middle-aged man who had been exposed to COVID-19. The DNA for the CDR3 is TGTGCCAGCAAGGTGGAGCTCGGGGAGCTGTTTTTT. Amino acids: CASKVELGELFF.